These 24 T cell receptor beta chains share one sample of origin, sequenced in a study of blood T cell repertoires in COVID-19. TCRdb keeps only in-frame clones here, not all; method: immunoSEQ multiplex PCR. The table has more than 45,000 clones, over 80% seen once. Material: peripheral blood. These receptors came from a man older than 75 in a cohort sampled during active COVID-19.

This clone was observed a single time. V usage is TRBV5-4 and J usage is TRBJ2-7; the match to TRBD1 covers 9 bases. Unmatched junction bases numbered 9, after V lost 4 bases and J lost 4 bases. The CDR3 has 15 residues. Germline CDR1 SGHNT, CDR2 YYREEE (reference sequence). In DNA form, the CDR3 reads TGTGCCAGCAGCGCCCGACAGGGGGTATCGTACGAGCAGTACTTC. It specifies CASSARQGVSYEQYF.

The chain joins TRBV3-1 (or the pseudogene TRBV3-2) to TRBJ2-3, with TRBD2 identical over 11 bases. The trim removed 4 bases at V and 0 bases at J, leaving 9 bases unmatched. There are 18 residues in the CDR3. Looked up from germline, CDR1 is LGHDT and CDR2 is YNNKEL (reference sequence). Here the CDR3 reads CASSRQVLAGASTDTQYF. The CDR3 nucleotides read TGTGCCAGCAGCCGCCAGGTACTAGCGGGGGCTAGCACAGATACGCAGTATTTT.

This chain connects TRBV27 to TRBJ1-5; TRBD1 is a possible D gene (6 bases). Trimming pared 4 bases from V and 7 bases from J, leaving 17 bases between. Germline CDR1 reads MNHEY; CDR2 reads SMNVEV (reference sequence). The length of the CDR3 is 15 residues. In DNA form, the CDR3 reads TGTGCCAGCAGTTCACTAACAGGGTTCGGGCAGCCCCAGCATTTT. Protein sequence: CASSSLTGFGQPQHF.

The rearrangement uses TRBV14 and TRBJ1-2; D remains unclear. Germline V gives CDR1 SGHDN, CDR2 FVKESK. This CDR3 is built from 13 residues. The ends were cut back, 3 bases at V and 7 bases at J, with 12 bases in the middle. This chain's CDR3 is CASSQSLSGGYTF. The CDR3 region has the DNA TGTGCCAGCAGCCAGAGCCTTTCGGGTGGCTACACCTTC.

The V call is TRBV11-2, the J call TRBJ2-4; 9 bases match TRBD2. The germline V gene encodes CDR1 SGHAT and CDR2 FQNNGV. Trimming cost V 3 bases and J 6 bases; bases outside gene matches: 6. This CDR3 comprises 15 residues. The CDR3 reads CASSLLAGKGNIQYF. DNA for the CDR3: TGTGCCAGCAGCTTGCTAGCGGGGAAGGGAAACATTCAGTACTTC.

The V call is TRBV28, the J call TRBJ2-7; possible D gene TRBD2, 6 bases. V was trimmed by 6 bases and J by 4 bases, leaving 16 bases between them. This CDR3 has 14 residues. Germline CDR1 reads MDHEN; CDR2 reads SYDVKM. CDR3 coding DNA: TGTGCCAGCAGGCCGGGGGTGCTAGGTTACGAGCAGTACTTC. Residues: CASRPGVLGYEQYF.

This clone was picked up a small number of times. The CDR3 region is CASRNSGTVNEKLFF. In DNA, the CDR3 is TGTGCCAGCAGGAACTCCGGGACAGTTAATGAAAAACTGTTTTTT. This chain links TRBV6-6 with TRBJ1-4, with 7 bases matching TRBD1. The germline V gene encodes CDR1 MNHNY and CDR2 SVGAGI (reference sequence). V was clipped by 6 bases and J by 4 bases; unmatched bases: 8. The CDR3 contains 15 residues.

The V call is TRBV5-4, the J call TRBJ2-3, with D hard to call. This CDR3 contains 12 residues. The germline gives CDR1 SGHNT, CDR2 YYREEE (reference sequence). Trimming took 3 bases from V and 3 from J, leaving 5 bases between them. CDR3 loop: CASSYTTDTQYF. For the CDR3, the DNA is TGTGCCAGCAGCTATACTACAGATACGCAGTATTTT.

This chain joins TRBV28 and TRBJ2-1, with D perhaps TRBD1 (5 bases). This CDR3 spans 12 amino acids. Germline V gene lookup returns CDR1 MDHEN and CDR2 SYDVKM. Trimming took 1 base from V and 9 from J, leaving 7 bases between them. For the CDR3, the DNA is TGTGCCAGCAGTTTATTCAGGGCTGAGCAGTTCTTC. Translating it yields CASSLFRAEQFF.

The rearrangement joins TRBV5-1 to TRBJ1-1; no clear D gene. Germline values: CDR1 SGHRS, CDR2 YFSETQ. The V gene lost 4 bases and the J gene lost 1 base, with 11 bases spanning the gap. The CDR3 totals 14 residues. CDR3 bases: TGCGCCAGCAGCCAGGAGGCGGGGAACACTGAAGCTTTCTTT. Translated, it gives CASSQEAGNTEAFF.

The genes are TRBV3-1 (or the pseudogene TRBV3-2) and TRBJ2-5; 7 nucleotides align to TRBD2. The CDR3 has 15 amino acids. J was trimmed by 7 bases and V by 2 bases; bases with no gene match: 10. Germline assignment: CDR1 LGHDT and CDR2 YNNKEL (reference sequence). CDR3 in amino acids: CASSQRGGDLTTQYF. The CDR3 region has the DNA TGTGCCAGCAGCCAACGCGGGGGAGACCTGACGACCCAGTACTTC.

V is TRBV7-9 and J is TRBJ2-7, with TRBD1 matching 7 bases. The CDR3 covers 13 residues. Germline V CDR1 and CDR2: SEHNR, FQNEAQ (reference sequence). V was clipped by 4 bases and J by 3 bases; unmatched bases: 3. The CDR3 is CASSSWTGYEQYF. The CDR3 DNA is TGTGCCAGCAGCTCTTGGACAGGCTACGAGCAGTACTTC.

The gene calls are TRBV27 and TRBJ2-2, with 8 nucleotides matching TRBD1. V shed 2 bases, J shed 5 bases, and the junction held 7 bases outside the gene matches. Germline CDR1 and CDR2: MNHEY and SMNVEV (reference sequence). The CDR3 is 16 residues long. CDR3 nucleotide sequence: TGTGCCAGCAGTTTACTTGGACAGGGTGGGACCGGGGAGCTGTTTTTT. It specifies CASSLLGQGGTGELFF.

The V gene is TRBV2, the J gene TRBJ1-6; D uncertain. Germline values: CDR1 SNHLY, CDR2 FYNNEI. CDR3 length: 15 residues. Trimming removed 9 bases from V and 0 bases from J, with 12 bases in between. The CDR3 DNA reads TGTGCCAGTAAGACGGGGAGCTCCTATAATTCACCCCTCCACTTT. As protein: CASKTGSSYNSPLHF.

This clone was seen a single time. This chain connects TRBV5-6 to TRBJ2-2; 7 nucleotides align to TRBD2. The CDR3 is made up of 15 amino acids. With 4 bases clipped from V and 0 bases from J, the junction kept 3 bases outside the gene matches. Germline-derived CDR1 and CDR2 are SGHDT and YYEEEE. The CDR3 here is CASSPGLANTGELFF. The CDR3, as DNA: TGTGCCAGCAGCCCCGGACTAGCGAACACCGGGGAGCTGTTTTTT.

V and J are TRBV11-2 and TRBJ2-1, with 13 bases fitting TRBD2. Germline V gives CDR1 SGHAT, CDR2 FQNNGV. The CDR3 extends over 17 amino acids. J was trimmed by 5 bases and V by 2 bases; bases with no gene match: 6. CDR3 sequence (DNA): TGTGCCAGCAGCTTATCCTCTGGACTAGCGGGAGACAATGAGCAGTTCTTC. This gives the protein CASSLSSGLAGDNEQFF.

CDR3 sequence: CASSRTGKYEQYF. The CDR3 nucleotides are TGTGCCAGCAGCCGGACGGGAAAGTACGAGCAGTACTTC. The genes are TRBV11-2 and TRBJ2-7; tentatively, D is TRBD2 (5 bases). Germline CDR1 SGHAT, CDR2 FQNNGV. V dropped 5 bases and J dropped 4 bases, with 12 bases sitting between them. CDR3 size: 13 residues.

V and J are TRBV29-1 and TRBJ2-7, with 9 bases matching TRBD1. Unmatched junction bases numbered 6, after V lost 4 bases and J lost 5 bases. The CDR3 runs 13 residues. CDR1 is SQVTM and CDR2 is ANQGSEA in the germline V gene. Here the CDR3 DNA reads TGCAGCGTTGTTCTGGGACAGGGACACGAGCAGTACTTC. This sequence encodes CSVVLGQGHEQYF.

V usage is TRBV7-9 and J usage is TRBJ1-2; D unclear. The CDR3 sequence is 14 residues long. V shed 2 bases and J shed 0 bases, with 7 bases lying between them. The germline CDR1 and CDR2 sequences are SEHNR and FQNEAQ (reference sequence). CDR3 DNA sequence: TGTGCCAGCAGCTTACATAGCGCTAACTATGGCTACACCTTC. This sequence encodes CASSLHSANYGYTF.

This sequence joins TRBV18 and TRBJ2-1, with TRBD2 matching over 10 bases. V dropped 5 bases and J dropped 5; count of bases not matched to a gene: 6. The V gene's germline CDR1 is KGHSH and CDR2 LQKENI. The CDR3 contains 15 residues. CDR3 sequence: CASSTTSGPDNEQFF. CDR3 DNA: TGTGCCAGCTCAACGACTAGCGGGCCTGACAATGAGCAGTTCTTC. The whole variable domain, remainder taken from reference TRBV18 and TRBJ2-1, is NAGVMQNPRHLVRRRGQEARLRCSPMKGHSHVYWYRQLPEEGLKFMVYLQKENIIDESGMPKERFSAEFPKEGPSILRIQQVVRGDSAAYFCASSTTSGPDNEQFFGPGTRLTVL.

The V gene is TRBV10-3, the J gene TRBJ1-2; possible D gene TRBD1, 6 bases. Deletions cut 1 base from V and 0 bases from J, with 6 bases between. The CDR3 length is 14 residues. Per germline, CDR1 ENHRY and CDR2 SYGVKD. For the CDR3, the DNA is TGTGCCATCAGTGAGTGGACAGCTAACTATGGCTACACCTTC. Amino acid sequence: CAISEWTANYGYTF.

This clone has just one count. The V and J genes are TRBV7-2 and TRBJ2-2; D uncertain. The germline V gene has CDR1 SGHTA and CDR2 FQGNSA. V lost 3 bases and J 3 bases, leaving 2 bases between the germline ends. The CDR3 covers 12 residues. The CDR3: CASSFDTGELFF. DNA of the CDR3: TGTGCCAGCAGCTTCGACACCGGGGAGCTGTTTTTT. Full variable domain (rest looked up from reference TRBV7-2 and TRBJ2-2): GAGVSQSPSNKVTEKGKDVELRCDPISGHTALYWYRQSLGQGLEFLIYFQGNSAPDKSGLPSDRFSAERTGGSVSTLTIQRTQQEDSAVYLCASSFDTGELFFGEGSRLTVL.

The chain uses TRBV9 and TRBJ1-6; 9 bases map to TRBD1. The CDR3 is 15 amino acids. In germline, CDR1 is SGDLS, CDR2 YYNGEE. The V and J ends lost 6 bases and 7 bases, in that order; junction bases with no gene match: 8. The CDR3 protein is CASTRDRARNSPLHF. The CDR3 bases are TGTGCCAGCACCAGGGACAGGGCAAGAAATTCACCCCTCCACTTT.

This rearrangement joins TRBV18 to TRBJ1-1; maybe TRBD1 (6 bases). V lost 3 bases and J 7 bases, leaving 18 bases between the germline ends. The germline V gene has CDR1 KGHSH and CDR2 LQKENI. The CDR3 sequence is 15 residues long. The CDR3: CASSPRSQGLGEAFF. For the CDR3, the DNA is TGTGCCAGCTCACCTCGGAGTCAGGGGTTGGGTGAAGCTTTCTTT.